The present T cell receptor (beta chain) was sequenced within a study of control samples from healthy donors and cancer patients. This CDR3 has 15 residues. The J segment lost 5 bases and the V segment lost 4 bases, leaving 7 bases of the junction unmatched. Germline CDR1 reads ENHRY; CDR2 reads SYGVKD. Only in-frame clones appear in the TCRdb table, and some are missing; sequencing was by immunoSEQ multiplex PCR. Of about 30,000 clones in the sample, roughly 89% are singletons; the top ten hold about an eighth. The specimen sequenced was PBMCs. The chain combines TRBV10-3 with TRBJ2-2, with 7 nucleotides matching TRBD1. This receptor was identified in a middle-aged man with lung cancer. CDR3 protein: CAISAKETGTGELFF. The DNA for the CDR3 is TGTGCCATCAGTGCAAAGGAGACAGGGACCGGGGAGCTGTTTTTT.